This is a list of T cell receptor beta chains from one sample in a study of OX40 agonist ivuxolimab in advanced cancers. Repertoires were generated with immunoSEQ multiplex PCR, while TCRdb's copy carries only in-frame clones and drops some. The top ten clones hold 18% of a sample with fewer than 50,000 clones, roughly 90% of them seen once. The specimen was CD4+ or CD8+ T cells sorted from blood, collected in a trial of the OX40 agonist ivuxolimab. Source of these receptors: an adult with an advanced solid tumor such as melanoma, head and neck, liver or kidney cancer. The CDR3 runs from the conserved cysteine through the conserved F or W. D genes are given only for firm matches. Rows give clone size only sometimes, using once, few, many, or a class for an expanded clone.

size: NA
J: TRBJ2-3
D: NA
V: TRBV28
DNA: TGTGCCAGCAGTTTAAGGCAGGACCTCACAGATACGCAGTATTTT
CDR3: CASSLRQDLTDTQYF

size: NA
J: TRBJ2-1
D: TRBD2
V: TRBV4-1
DNA: TGCGCCAGCAGCCAAGATACTAGCGGGCTCTACAATGAGCAGTTCTTC
CDR3: CASSQDTSGLYNEQFF

size: NA
J: TRBJ1-1
D: TRBD1
V: TRBV6-5
DNA: TGTGCCAGCACTAAATACAGGGGAGAAACTGAAGCTTTCTTT
CDR3: CASTKYRGETEAFF

size: NA
J: TRBJ2-7
D: NA
V: TRBV4-1
DNA: TGCGCCAGCAGCCCCGACAACTACGAGCAGTACTTC
CDR3: CASSPDNYEQYF

size: NA
J: TRBJ2-1
D: NA
V: TRBV29-1
DNA: TGCAGCGTTGAAGGGGGTCGGACAATCAATGAGCAGTTCTTC
CDR3: CSVEGGRTINEQFF

size: NA
J: TRBJ1-2
D: NA
V: TRBV9
DNA: TGTGCCAGCAGCGTAAGCCGAACAGACCCACCGGGCTACACCTTC
CDR3: CASSVSRTDPPGYTF

size: NA
J: TRBJ1-2
D: NA
V: TRBV6-1
DNA: TGTGCCAGCAGTTCCAGTTTCTATGGCTACACCTTC
CDR3: CASSSSFYGYTF

size: NA
J: TRBJ1-1
D: NA
V: TRBV6-5
DNA: TGTGCCAGCAAACCCCCCCAGGGCCGCACTGAAGCTTTCTTT
CDR3: CASKPPQGRTEAFF

size: NA
J: TRBJ2-1
D: TRBD1
V: TRBV11-3
DNA: TGTGCCAGCAGCTTAACCCCGTCAGGGGGCGCGGGTAGCAATGAGCAGTTCTTC
CDR3: CASSLTPSGGAGSNEQFF

size: NA
J: TRBJ1-6
D: NA
V: TRBV9
DNA: TGTGCCAGCAGCGGGTCTCGGGAGTATAATTTACCCCTCCACTTT
CDR3: CASSGSREYNLPLHF

size: NA
J: TRBJ1-5
D: NA
V: TRBV27
DNA: TGTGCCAGCAGCCCCCGCTCGGGACCATACCACAATCAGCCCCAGCATTTT
CDR3: CASSPRSGPYHNQPQHF

size: NA
J: TRBJ2-7
D: TRBD1
V: TRBV5-1
DNA: TGCGCCAGCAGCTCCGGGACAGGAGGCGTCTACGAGCAGTACTTC
CDR3: CASSSGTGGVYEQYF

size: NA
J: TRBJ2-7
D: NA
V: TRBV4-3
DNA: TGCGCCAGCAGCCAATCCCAGGCCTCCGACGAGCAGTACTTC
CDR3: CASSQSQASDEQYF

size: NA
J: TRBJ2-1
D: NA
V: TRBV19
DNA: TGTGCCAGTAGTCCTTTCTCTGTCTCCTACAATGAGCAGTTCTTC
CDR3: CASSPFSVSYNEQFF

size: NA
J: TRBJ2-3
D: TRBD2
V: TRBV27
DNA: TGTGCCAGCAGCACTAGCGGGGGCTCCCCTTATACGCAGTATTTT
CDR3: CASSTSGGSPYTQYF

size: NA
J: TRBJ1-2
D: NA
V: TRBV19
DNA: TGTGCCAGTAGTTCGGCAGATTATGGCTACACCTTC
CDR3: CASSSADYGYTF

size: once
J: TRBJ1-1
D: NA
V: TRBV5-4
DNA: TGTGCCAGCAGCTTGGGAGATACTGAAGCTTTCTTT
CDR3: CASSLGDTEAFF

size: NA
J: TRBJ2-1
D: TRBD1
V: TRBV18
DNA: TGTGCCAGCTCACCCACCGGGACAGAGTACAATGAGCAGTTCTTC
CDR3: CASSPTGTEYNEQFF

size: NA
J: TRBJ2-7
D: NA
V: TRBV30
DNA: TGTGCCTGGAGTGTAGGGGTGGCATCCTACGAGCAGTACTTC
CDR3: CAWSVGVASYEQYF

size: NA
J: TRBJ1-1
D: TRBD1
V: TRBV7-2
DNA: TGTGCCAGCAGTCTTGACAGGGTCGAAGCTTTCTTT
CDR3: CASSLDRVEAFF

size: NA
J: TRBJ2-1
D: TRBD1
V: TRBV28
DNA: TGTGCCAGCAGTTTAACCGGGACAGGGATCTACAATGAGCAGTTCTTC
CDR3: CASSLTGTGIYNEQFF

size: NA
J: TRBJ2-5
D: NA
V: TRBV15
DNA: TGTGCCACCAGCAGGGGCGTCAGCTCCCAAGAGACCCAGTACTTC
CDR3: CATSRGVSSQETQYF

size: once
J: TRBJ2-1
D: NA
V: TRBV29-1
DNA: TGCAGCGTGATTCAGGGGAATGAGCAGTTCTTC
CDR3: CSVIQGNEQFF

size: NA
J: TRBJ2-7
D: NA
V: TRBV28
DNA: TGTGCCAGCAGTTTAGGGGACGGGCCCTACGAGCAGTACTTC
CDR3: CASSLGDGPYEQYF

size: once
J: TRBJ1-6
D: TRBD1
V: TRBV7-2
DNA: TGTGCCAGCAGCTTATGGGGGGACAGGGGTGCATCCTATAATTCACCCCTCCACTTT
CDR3: CASSLWGDRGASYNSPLHF

size: NA
J: TRBJ1-1
D: NA
V: TRBV6-6
DNA: TGTGCCAGCACGGCGGGGGGAAACACTGAAGCTTTCTTT
CDR3: CASTAGGNTEAFF

size: NA
J: TRBJ2-2
D: NA
V: TRBV15
DNA: TGTGCCACCAGCAGAGAGGCAGGGATGAACACCGGGGAGCTGTTTTTT
CDR3: CATSREAGMNTGELFF

size: NA
J: TRBJ1-2
D: NA
V: TRBV7-9
DNA: TGTGCCAGCAGTCCACGAAGTGGGGGCTACACCTTC
CDR3: CASSPRSGGYTF

size: NA
J: TRBJ1-1
D: NA
V: TRBV5-1
DNA: TGCGCCAGCAGCGTGGCCTCAAGGAGACCGGGGCTTGAAGCTTTCTTT
CDR3: CASSVASRRPGLEAFF